This T cell receptor beta chain was sequenced for a study of blood T cell repertoires in COVID-19. The CDR3 totals 19 residues. In germline, CDR1 is MNHNY, CDR2 SVGAGI (reference sequence). Deletions cut 5 bases from V and 2 bases from J, with 22 bases between. Original data processing: Reference gene primer amplification yielded estimated nucleated cell counts. The data were produced by immunoSEQ multiplex PCR, yet TCRdb's version contains in-frame clones alone and is incomplete. D and trimming were read from the DNA, whereas the V and J calls and clone size are those reported in that table. The sample has roughly 250,000 clones, around 83% seen once; the top ten hold 8.5% to 10%.

This sequence joins TRBV6-6 and TRBJ2-6; the D gene is possibly TRBD1 (6 bases). The sequence derives from a man between 35 and 55 years old with active or convalescent COVID-19. The source material was peripheral blood. The CDR3 DNA reads TGTGCCAGCAGTCTGGGTCGAAGGACAGCCTCGCCTGGGGCCAACGTCCTGACTTTC. Translation gives CASSLGRRTASPGANVLTF.